Given below is one T cell receptor beta chain in context. Its specificity is not known. The sample comes from a study of cytomegalovirus exposure and HLA in healthy donors. Study conclusions and caveats: According to a subsequent analysis, TCR clusters from the first cohort were inclined to appear together in the 110 or so validation repertoires. Most sequenced TCRs were rare (though some public TCRs occurred in many donors).

Germline values: CDR1 SGHAT, CDR2 FQNNGV. The V gene lost 2 bases and the J gene lost 5 bases, with 9 bases spanning the gap. CDR3 length: 14 residues. Sequenced by immunoSEQ multiplex PCR; TCRdb stores in-frame clones only, minus some. The data show 68,000 or so clones, roughly 97% seen once. The validation cohort, a group of 120 or so subjects, included the donors and was separate from the roughly 620-subject first cohort. This chain joins TRBV11-2 and TRBJ2-2; D may be TRBD2 (5 bases). Sequenced input: PBMCs. The origin of this receptor is a man aged 18-30 years in good health and CMV-seronegative. The DNA for the CDR3 is TGTGCCAGCAGCTTAATTCGGGGAACCGGGGAGCTGTTTTTT. Translation gives CASSLIRGTGELFF.